Each of the 30 T cell receptor beta chains below was sequenced from the same sample in a study of cytomegalovirus exposure and HLA in healthy donors (dated by TCRdb to 2016 to 2017). The library was generated by the immunoSEQ multiplex PCR assay. For the multiplex PCR, a mixture combining 60 forward primers for TCR Vbeta segments and 13 reverse primers for TCR Jbeta segments was used. The source is immuneACCESS, and TCRdb retained only in-frame sequences with V and J called. Part of the clones is not carried over; for the studies checked, unresolved V genes explain less than half of this, and the remainder is unexplained. This sample's records show about 160,000 clones. The top ten clones comprise approximately 2.3% of the sample. Sample: PBMCs. The receptors were gathered from a man aged 25 to 40 in good health and CMV-seronegative.

The V gene is TRBV6-6, the J gene TRBJ2-7; no definite D call. The CDR3 is made up of 14 amino acids. V shed 2 bases and J shed 2 bases, with 10 bases lying between them. The germline V gene encodes CDR1 MNHNY and CDR2 SVGAGI (reference sequence). CDR3 DNA sequence: TGTGCCAGCAGTTACGCAGGTCTAACCTACGAGCAGTACTTC. This sequence encodes CASSYAGLTYEQYF.

This chain links TRBV2 with TRBJ1-4, with unresolved D. The CDR3 contains 13 residues. The ends were cut back, 6 bases at V and 2 bases at J, with 7 bases in the middle. Germline V gene sequence: CDR1 SNHLY, CDR2 FYNNEI. This CDR3 reads CASRKETNEKLFF. Written as DNA, the CDR3 is TGTGCCAGCAGGAAAGAGACTAATGAAAAACTGTTTTTT.

For the CDR3, the DNA is TGCGCCAGCAGCTTGGCCTTTCTCGGGCAAGAGACCCAGTACTTC. This sequence encodes CASSLAFLGQETQYF. The J gene is TRBJ2-5, the V gene TRBV5-1; no clear D gene. The CDR3 consists of 15 residues. Germline CDR1 and CDR2: SGHRS and YFSETQ. V was shortened by 0 bases and J by 2 bases, with 11 bases between the two germline ends.

The chain links TRBV19 to TRBJ1-5, with D perhaps matching TRBD1 (6 bases). The CDR3 runs 15 residues. Germline V gene lookup returns CDR1 LNHDA and CDR2 SQIVND (reference sequence). Trimming left V 3 bases short and J 3 bases short, with 12 bases between. The CDR3 is CASSIWGPDNQPQHF. The CDR3 DNA reads as TGTGCCAGTAGTATCTGGGGGCCGGACAATCAGCCCCAGCATTTT.

The J gene is TRBJ1-2, the V gene TRBV29-1; possibly TRBD1 for D (5 bases). Looked up from germline, CDR1 is SQVTM and CDR2 is ANQGSEA. Trimming cost V 3 bases and J 7 bases, with 9 bases left between them. This CDR3 has 11 amino acids. CDR3 in amino acids: CSVETASGYTF. In nucleotides, the CDR3 is TGCAGCGTTGAGACAGCCTCTGGCTACACCTTC.

The J gene is TRBJ1-5, the V gene TRBV4-2; D may be TRBD1 (5 bases). Looked up from germline, CDR1 is LGHNA and CDR2 is YNFKEQ. There are 16 residues in the CDR3. V was clipped by 1 base and J by 0 bases, with 10 bases between them. CDR3 in DNA: TGTGCCAGCAGCCAAGCGGACATGTTTAGCAATCAGCCCCAGCATTTT. Translating it yields CASSQADMFSNQPQHF.

The chain joins TRBV5-5 to TRBJ1-2; D gene ambiguous. This CDR3 spans 14 amino acids. Trimming left V 2 bases short and J 2 bases short, with 10 bases between. The germline V gene encodes CDR1 SGHKS and CDR2 YYEKEE (reference sequence). For the CDR3, the DNA is TGTGCCAGCAGCTTCTTTGCCGGGAACTATGGCTACACCTTC. Protein sequence: CASSFFAGNYGYTF.

The chain is built from TRBV6-1 and TRBJ2-5; TRBD1 aligns across 8 bases. CDR3 size: 15 residues. Germline V CDR1 and CDR2: MNHNS, SASEGT. The V segment lost 7 bases and the J segment 4 bases; nucleotides outside the gene matches: 11. The CDR3 reads CASTSRDRGGETQYF. The CDR3, as DNA: TGTGCCAGCACCTCCCGAGACAGGGGTGGAGAGACCCAGTACTTC.

J is TRBJ2-3 and V is TRBV28; no firm D call. V lost 5 bases, J lost 5 bases, and 14 bases lay in between. CDR3 length: 14 residues. The V gene's germline CDR1 is MDHEN and CDR2 SYDVKM. This CDR3 reads CASSPALSEDTQYF. Here the CDR3 DNA reads TGTGCCAGCAGTCCCGCCCTAAGCGAAGATACGCAGTATTTT.

This chain uses TRBV19 with TRBJ2-2; 9 positions agree with TRBD1. V lost 6 bases, J lost 5 bases, and 10 bases stayed unmatched. CDR1 is LNHDA, CDR2 SQIVND, per germline (reference sequence). This CDR3 contains 16 residues. This CDR3 is CASRGGDREMTGELFF. The CDR3 DNA reads as TGTGCCAGTAGAGGGGGGGACAGGGAAATGACCGGGGAGCTGTTTTTT.

V gene TRBV11-2 combines with J gene TRBJ1-1; D is unclear. The germline V and J ends were trimmed by 5 bases and 1 base, with 8 bases remaining between them. This CDR3 contains 13 residues. The germline V gene encodes CDR1 SGHAT and CDR2 FQNNGV. The CDR3 nucleotides are TGTGCCAGCAGCCACCGGTCGAACACTGAAGCTTTCTTT. Its protein is CASSHRSNTEAFF. The full variable domain, its missing parts supplied by reference TRBV11-2 and TRBJ1-1, is EAGVAQSPRYKIIEKRQSVAFWCNPISGHATLYWYQQILGQGPKLLIQFQNNGVVDDSQLPKDRFSAERLKGVDSTLKIQPAKLEDSAVYLCASSHRSNTEAFFGQGTRLTVV.

The chain couples TRBV7-2 to TRBJ1-4; 9 positions agree with TRBD1. Trimming cost V 5 bases and J 3 bases; bases outside gene matches: 13. This CDR3 comprises 18 residues. The germline gives CDR1 SGHTA, CDR2 FQGNSA. The CDR3 reads CASSPVGQGSFANEKLFF. In DNA form, the CDR3 reads TGTGCCAGCAGCCCCGTCGGACAGGGGTCTTTCGCTAATGAAAAACTGTTTTTT.

V is TRBV7-6 and J is TRBJ1-1, with a tentative D call TRBD1 (5 bases). The CDR3 spans 13 residues. The V and J ends lost 1 base and 8 bases respectively, with 11 bases between them. Germline loops: CDR1 SGHVS, CDR2 FNYEAQ. The chain's CDR3 is CASSLEGNREAFF. As DNA, the CDR3 is TGTGCCAGCAGCTTAGAGGGGAACAGAGAAGCTTTCTTT. Variable domain in full (rest from reference TRBV7-6 and TRBJ1-1): GAGVSQSPRYKVTKRGQDVALRCDPISGHVSLYWYRQALGQGPEFLTYFNYEAQQDKSGLPNDRFSAERPEGSISTLTIQRTEQRDSAMYRCASSLEGNREAFFGQGTRLTVV.

CDR3 amino acids: CASSLYGGRDDNEQFF. CDR3 nucleotide sequence: TGCGCCAGCAGCTTGTACGGCGGGAGGGATGACAATGAGCAGTTCTTC. V is TRBV5-1 and J is TRBJ2-1; 9 bases agree with TRBD2. Germline trimming cut 1 base from V and 5 bases from J; bases unmatched to any gene: 7. The germline CDR1 and CDR2 sequences are SGHRS and YFSETQ. The CDR3 contains 16 residues.

The chain has TRBV28 and TRBJ2-1, with 8 bases matching TRBD1. This CDR3 has 12 residues. CDR1 and CDR2 from the germline V gene are MDHEN and SYDVKM. The J segment lost 13 bases and the V segment lost 1 base, leaving 3 bases of the junction unmatched. The CDR3 spells CASSLYRGYQFF. The CDR3 DNA reads TGTGCCAGCAGTTTATACAGGGGGTATCAGTTCTTC.

The chain combines TRBV28 with TRBJ1-2; TRBD1 might be the D (5 bases). The V gene's germline CDR1 is MDHEN and CDR2 SYDVKM. CDR3 size: 15 residues. The ends were cut back, 5 bases at V and 7 bases at J, with 20 bases in the middle. The CDR3 loop reads CASSLLGEGTGGYTF. In DNA, the CDR3 is TGTGCCAGCAGTCTCCTAGGGGAGGGTACAGGTGGCTACACCTTC.

The chain links TRBV7-2 to TRBJ2-7; 8 bases match TRBD1. The CDR3 has 14 residues. The germline V gene has CDR1 SGHTA and CDR2 FQGNSA. V gave up 4 bases and J gave up 2 bases; unmatched junction bases: 4. The CDR3 is CASSSGQVTYEQYF. The CDR3 bases are TGTGCCAGCAGCTCGGGACAGGTAACCTACGAGCAGTACTTC. Looking up the rest from reference TRBV7-2 and TRBJ2-7 gives the full variable domain: GAGVSQSPSNKVTEKGKDVELRCDPISGHTALYWYRQSLGQGLEFLIYFQGNSAPDKSGLPSDRFSAERTGGSVSTLTIQRTQQEDSAVYLCASSSGQVTYEQYFGPGTRLTVT.

The V and J genes are TRBV5-1 and TRBJ1-1; 11 bases map to TRBD1. V gave up 4 bases and J gave up 8 bases; unmatched junction bases: 4. The germline CDR1 and CDR2 sequences are SGHRS and YFSETQ. The CDR3 is 13 residues long. CDR3 amino acids: CASSRGQGDEAFF. CDR3 coding DNA: TGCGCCAGCAGCCGGGGACAGGGGGACGAAGCTTTCTTT.

The chain employs TRBV6-4 and TRBJ2-1; maybe TRBD1 (7 bases). CDR1 and CDR2 (germline): MRHNA, SNTAGT. The CDR3 length is 15 residues. The ends were cut back, 4 bases at V and 7 bases at J, with 17 bases in the middle. CDR3 amino acids: CASSGGLGQSNEQFF. In DNA form, the CDR3 reads TGTGCCAGCAGTGGGGGACTGGGACAGTCAAATGAGCAGTTCTTC.

The rearrangement joins TRBV7-8 to TRBJ1-1; a possible D gene is TRBD1 (5 bases). The CDR3 is made up of 15 amino acids. CDR1 and CDR2 from the germline V gene are SGHVS and FQNEAQ. V was shortened by 1 base and J by 6 bases, with 15 bases between the two germline ends. The CDR3 DNA reads as TGTGCCAGCAGCTTAGTAGCAGGGATTAACGCTGAAGCTTTCTTT. This sequence encodes CASSLVAGINAEAFF. The full variable domain, with the rest looked up from reference TRBV7-8 and TRBJ1-1, is GAGVSQSPRYKVAKRGQDVALRCDPISGHVSLFWYQQALGQGPEFLTYFQNEAQLDKSGLPSDRFFAERPEGSVSTLKIQRTQQEDSAVYLCASSLVAGINAEAFFGQGTRLTVV.

CDR3 region: CASSLQTDSSYEQYF. CDR3 DNA sequence: TGTGCCAGCAGCCTACAGACGGACAGCTCCTACGAGCAGTACTTC. This sequence joins TRBV27 and TRBJ2-7; TRBD1 might be the D (6 bases). This CDR3 is built from 15 residues. Germline V gene sequence: CDR1 MNHEY, CDR2 SMNVEV (reference sequence). With 6 bases removed from V and 0 bases from J, the gap between germline ends came to 15 bases.

For the CDR3, the DNA is TGCGCCAGCAGTGACGGGACTACCCTTCCGACCTATGGCTACACCTTC. It yields the protein CASSDGTTLPTYGYTF. V and J are TRBV10-2 and TRBJ1-2, with a tentative D call TRBD1 (5 bases). The germline V gene encodes CDR1 WSHSY and CDR2 SAAADI. This CDR3 contains 16 residues. The germline V and J ends were trimmed by 3 bases and 4 bases, with 18 bases remaining between them.

The chain recombines TRBV6-4 with TRBJ1-2, with a possible D match to TRBD1 (6 bases). The germline V gene has CDR1 MRHNA and CDR2 SNTAGT. This CDR3 region has 16 residues. Trimming cost V 2 bases and J 7 bases, with 20 bases left between them. The CDR3 DNA reads as TGTGCCAGCAGTGACCCCTCCAGGGGCTGGTCGGGTGGCTACACCTTC. This encodes CASSDPSRGWSGGYTF.

The genes are TRBV6-6 and TRBJ1-3; weak D call: TRBD1 (6 bases). V lost 4 bases and J 0 bases, leaving 10 bases between the germline ends. Germline V CDR1 and CDR2: MNHNY, SVGAGI (reference sequence). CDR3 size: 15 residues. The DNA of the CDR3 is TGTGCCAGCAGTTCCCCGACAGGCTCTGGAAACACCATATATTTT. It yields the protein CASSSPTGSGNTIYF.

The chain uses TRBV5-8 and TRBJ2-1; D unclear. The CDR3 loop spans 16 amino acids. Germline CDR1 and CDR2: SGHTS and YDEGEE. V was clipped by 3 bases and J by 4 bases, with 17 bases between them. CDR3 DNA sequence: TGTGCCAGCAGCTATTCCGACATCTCCAATTACAATGAGCAGTTCTTC. Protein product: CASSYSDISNYNEQFF.

DNA of the CDR3: TGTGCCAGTAGTATCGGGACTAGCGGTAATGAGCAGTTCTTC. It specifies CASSIGTSGNEQFF. The V gene is TRBV19, the J gene TRBJ2-1; 11 bases are shared with TRBD2. Trimming removed 3 bases from V and 7 bases from J; junction bases left unmatched: 2. The CDR3 is made up of 14 amino acids. The germline V gene has CDR1 LNHDA and CDR2 SQIVND (reference sequence).

This chain connects TRBV6-5 to TRBJ1-2; D uncertain. The germline V and J ends were trimmed by 3 bases and 4 bases, with 12 bases remaining between them. The CDR3 has 14 residues. Germline V CDR1 and CDR2: MNHEY, SVGAGI. The CDR3 sequence: CASSYEARSYGYTF. The CDR3 DNA reads as TGTGCCAGCAGTTATGAGGCCCGAAGCTATGGCTACACCTTC.

This chain links TRBV7-2 with TRBJ1-1, with D perhaps TRBD1 (6 bases). The V end was cut by 1 base, the J end by 8 bases, with 14 bases between. This CDR3 region has 14 residues. Germline CDR1 and CDR2: SGHTA and FQGNSA. CDR3 loop: CASSLVSYGTEAFF. The CDR3 DNA sequence: TGTGCCAGCAGCTTAGTGTCATATGGGACAGAAGCTTTCTTT.

V is TRBV27 and J is TRBJ2-7; D not certain. CDR1 MNHEY and CDR2 SMNVEV come from the germline V gene (reference sequence). The V end lost 3 bases, the J end lost 4 bases, and 4 bases lay between the germline ends. The CDR3 sequence is 11 residues long. The CDR3, as DNA: TGTGCCAGCAGTTTCGGGTACGAGCAGTACTTC. Its protein is CASSFGYEQYF.

This chain joins TRBV7-6 and TRBJ2-2; D is possibly TRBD1 (5 bases). V was shortened by 1 base and J by 2 bases, with 8 bases between the two germline ends. The CDR3 totals 15 residues. Germline CDR1 is SGHVS and CDR2 is FNYEAQ. This CDR3 reads CASSLGTTNTGELFF. CDR3 bases: TGTGCCAGCAGCTTAGGGACAACCAACACCGGGGAGCTGTTTTTT.